The T cell receptor beta chain described here comes from a study of T cell responses to AZD1222 COVID-19 vaccine. Study-level information: Researchers grouped second doses given at about 4 or about 12 weeks into one pool.

The CDR3 consists of 15 residues. The V end lost 3 bases, the J end lost 1 base, and 12 bases lay between the germline ends. Per the germline V gene, CDR1 is SEHNR and CDR2 is FQNEAQ (reference sequence). As to this clone: The target antigen is unknown.

The assay was immunoSEQ multiplex PCR, and TCRdb's table has in-frame clones only and misses some. The sample has tens of thousands of clones, more than 70% seen once. Study findings and constraints: Recipients of two AZD1222 doses showed rising Spike-specific TCR breadth and depth. Without day 14 samples, only post-peak T cell repertoires were studied. Donors were mostly white British, more females; clonal diversity possibly underestimated.

The receptor was derived from an adult in good health. This rearrangement joins TRBV7-9 to TRBJ1-1, with unresolved D. Here the sequenced sample was peripheral blood, taken on day 0 of AZD1222 vaccination. The CDR3, as DNA: TGTGCCAGCAGCTTTAACATTGGAGGGAACACTGAAGCTTTCTTT. Its protein is CASSFNIGGNTEAFF. Filled out from reference TRBV7-9 and TRBJ1-1, the complete variable domain reads DTGVSQNPRHKITKRGQNVTFRCDPISEHNRLYWYRQTLGQGPEFLTYFQNEAQLEKSRLLSDRFSAERPKGSFSTLEIQRTEQGDSAMYLCASSFNIGGNTEAFFGQGTRLTVV.